This entry lists 20 T cell receptor beta chains sequenced from one sample in a study of identical twins (dated by TCRdb to the mid-2010s). The method was 5' RACE. This sample was sequenced with an Illumina HiSeq 2000. TCRdb reanalyzed the raw reads on its own, using fastp at Q25 for trimming and MiXCR for clone calling, and kept in-frame beta chains. Every CDR3 protein is listed once, alongside the most common genes and DNA of its rows. A total of about 920,000 distinct CDR3 sequences appear in this sample, around 12% of them only once. The top ten clones comprise about 1.5% of the sample. These data were also reused for a study on yellow fever vaccine responses in identical twins.

The specimen sequenced was PBMCs. Receptor source: a woman aged 18-29 years in good health.

The rearrangement joins TRBV10-3 to TRBJ2-7; a weak D match, TRBD2 (5 bases). Trimming pared 4 bases from V and 7 bases from J, leaving 20 bases between. The CDR3 sequence is 15 residues long. Germline-derived CDR1 and CDR2 are ENHRY and SYGVKD. The CDR3 loop reads CAISVGRGEGGEQYF. As DNA, the CDR3 is TGTGCCATCAGTGTCGGTCGGGGAGAAGGTGGGGAGCAGTACTTC.

The table lists this clonotype with a few counts. The V gene is TRBV20-1, the J gene TRBJ1-5, with unresolved D. V lost 0 bases, J lost 7 bases, and 13 bases lay in between. Germline values: CDR1 DFQATT, CDR2 SNEGSKA (reference sequence). This CDR3 region has 14 residues. In DNA form, the CDR3 reads TGCAGTGCTAGAGATCCCGGGAATGTACAGCCCCAGCATTTT. Its translation is CSARDPGNVQPQHF.

The chain joins TRBV7-9 to TRBJ2-1; 7 bases line up with TRBD1. The CDR3 loop spans 15 amino acids. Germline trimming cut 0 bases from V and 4 bases from J; bases unmatched to any gene: 3. Per germline, CDR1 SEHNR and CDR2 FQNEAQ (reference sequence). CDR3 protein: CASSLATGIYNEQFF. CDR3 coding DNA: TGTGCCAGCAGCTTAGCGACAGGGATATACAATGAGCAGTTCTTC.

Only a few counts were recorded for this clonotype. The chain uses TRBV28 and TRBJ2-1, with 9 bases matching TRBD2. Per germline, CDR1 MDHEN and CDR2 SYDVKM. Germline trimming cut 0 bases from V and 10 bases from J; bases unmatched to any gene: 4. The CDR3 has 14 residues. The CDR3 bases are TGTGCCAGCAGTTTATGGCTAGCGGGGACCGAGCAGTTCTTC. It translates to CASSLWLAGTEQFF.

CDR3 DNA: TGTGCCAGCAAACCGACAGGGCCGGGGAATGAGCAGTTCTTC. This codes for CASKPTGPGNEQFF. The chain joins TRBV6-1 to TRBJ2-1, with TRBD1 identical over 7 bases. V shed 7 bases and J 7 bases; nucleotides not matched to a gene: 10. CDR1 is MNHNS and CDR2 is SASEGT in the germline V gene. The CDR3 covers 14 residues.

This clonotype was recorded a few times. V is TRBV6-2 or TRBV6-3 and J is TRBJ2-1; 12 bases fit TRBD2. Germline V gene data show CDR1 as MNHEY and CDR2 as SVGEGT. This CDR3 has 15 amino acids. Trimming removed 5 bases from V and 9 bases from J; junction bases left unmatched: 8. This CDR3 is CASSRTLAGGGEQFF. CDR3 coding DNA: TGTGCCAGCAGTCGGACCCTAGCGGGAGGGGGTGAGCAGTTCTTC.

This clonotype came up a few times. The genes are TRBV6-5 and TRBJ2-2; the D gene could be TRBD1 or TRBD2 (5 bases each). The length of the CDR3 is 16 residues. Germline V CDR1 and CDR2: MNHEY, SVGAGI. V lost 0 bases and J 5 bases, leaving 13 bases between the germline ends. CDR3 region: CASSYSPRGGTGELFF. CDR3 DNA sequence: TGTGCCAGCAGTTACTCTCCCCGGGGCGGGACCGGGGAGCTGTTTTTT.

There are a few counts of this clonotype. This chain uses TRBV7-9 with TRBJ1-2; D uncertain. The V and J ends lost 1 base and 8 bases respectively, with 5 bases between them. Germline CDR1 and CDR2: SEHNR and FQNEAQ (reference sequence). This CDR3 is 11 amino acids long. The CDR3 region has the DNA TGTGCCAGCAGCTTAGAGGAGGGCTACACCTTC. Encoded protein: CASSLEEGYTF.

This clonotype was observed many times. This chain connects TRBV13 to TRBJ2-5; the D is unclear. V was trimmed by 6 bases and J by 5 bases, leaving 7 bases between them. The germline V gene has CDR1 PRHDT and CDR2 FYEKMQ (reference sequence). CDR3 length: 11 amino acids. The DNA for the CDR3 is TGTGCCAGCAGACTCGGGGAGACCCAGTACTTC. The encoded protein is CASRLGETQYF.

This clonotype was seen more than once but under ten times. J is TRBJ2-7 and V is TRBV5-1; weak D call: TRBD2 (5 bases). Germline assignment: CDR1 SGHRS and CDR2 YFSETQ. The CDR3 is made up of 15 amino acids. V was pared by 0 bases and J by 6 bases, with 16 bases between. The CDR3 coding sequence is TGCGCCAGCAGCTTGGTTGTGGGAGCTAGTCCCGAGCAGTACTTC. Its translation: CASSLVVGASPEQYF.

This clonotype showed up just a few times. The gene calls are TRBV7-8 and TRBJ1-2; no reliable D call. Germline V CDR1 and CDR2: SGHVS, FQNEAQ. Trimming left V 3 bases short and J 1 base short, with 18 bases between. CDR3 length: 17 residues. The CDR3, as DNA: TGTGCCAGCAGCTTGGGTCAGAGCTTCGAACTTAACTATGGCTACACCTTC. Its translation: CASSLGQSFELNYGYTF.

This clonotype has just a few counts. This chain links TRBV6-2 or TRBV6-3 with TRBJ2-3; D unclear. The CDR3 extends over 15 amino acids. Between the trimmed V and J ends, which lost 0 bases and 7 bases, there was a span of 14 bases. Germline V gene data show CDR1 as MNHEY and CDR2 as SVGEGT. For the CDR3, the DNA is TGTGCCAGCAGTTACTCGAGTCGCCGCCAGAATACGCAGTATTTT. Translation: CASSYSSRRQNTQYF.

There are a few counts of this clonotype. The chain joins TRBV12-3 or TRBV12-4 to TRBJ2-3; 7 bases match TRBD2. This CDR3 has 15 amino acids. Trimming cost V 6 bases and J 2 bases; bases outside gene matches: 8. The CDR3 loop is CASSLLSGTTDTQYF. The DNA for the CDR3 is TGTGCCAGCAGCCTACTCAGCGGGACCACAGATACGCAGTATTTT.

The gene calls are TRBV4-1 and TRBJ2-3; a possible D gene is TRBD1 (6 bases). CDR3 length equals 15 residues. V lost 2 bases to trimming and J lost 5 bases, with 14 bases between them. In germline, CDR1 is MGHRA, CDR2 YSYEKL. DNA of the CDR3: TGCGCCAGCAGCCAATACGTGGGGGCGGTAGATACGCAGTATTTT. It yields the protein CASSQYVGAVDTQYF.

The rearrangement links TRBV11-2 to TRBJ2-1; TRBD1 agrees at 10 bases. Germline V gene data show CDR1 as SGHAT and CDR2 as FQNNGV. CDR3 size: 21 residues. The V segment lost 0 bases and the J segment 9 bases; nucleotides outside the gene matches: 23. This CDR3 is CASSLDLGGFAPGQGIGEQFF. The CDR3 coding sequence is TGTGCCAGCAGCTTAGATCTGGGGGGCTTCGCACCGGGACAGGGGATTGGTGAGCAGTTCTTC. The variable domain in full, completed from reference TRBV11-2 and TRBJ2-1, reads EAGVAQSPRYKIIEKRQSVAFWCNPISGHATLYWYQQILGQGPKLLIQFQNNGVVDDSQLPKDRFSAERLKGVDSTLKIQPAKLEDSAVYLCASSLDLGGFAPGQGIGEQFFGPGTRLTVL.

The chain employs TRBV3-1 and TRBJ2-1; 8 nucleotides align to TRBD2. Unmatched junction bases numbered 7, after V lost 7 bases and J lost 2 bases. The germline CDR1 and CDR2 sequences are LGHDT and YNNKEL (reference sequence). There are 15 residues in the CDR3. The CDR3 loop is CASTDTSGAYNEQFF. CDR3 coding DNA: TGTGCCAGCACCGATACTAGCGGAGCCTACAATGAGCAGTTCTTC.

In its sample, this clonotype was seen a few times. This chain links TRBV7-3 with TRBJ2-3; tentatively, D is TRBD1 (5 bases). There are 14 residues in the CDR3. Germline-derived CDR1 and CDR2 are SGHTA and FQGTGA. Trimming shortened V by 5 bases and J by 15 bases, and 24 bases separated the two germline ends. CDR3 nucleotides: TGTGCCAGCAGCACAAACCCATCTCAGGGCATCAAATATTTT. It yields the protein CASSTNPSQGIKYF.

In its sample, this clonotype was seen many times. The chain links TRBV6-5 to TRBJ2-5, with TRBD2 matching 8 bases. Germline lookup yields CDR1 MNHEY and CDR2 SVGAGI. CDR3 length equals 14 residues. Germline trimming cut 2 bases from V and 5 bases from J; bases unmatched to any gene: 4. In nucleotides, the CDR3 is TGTGCCAGCAGTTACGGGACTAGAGGGGAGACCCAGTACTTC. It translates to CASSYGTRGETQYF.

CDR3 DNA: TGCGCCAGCAGCGAGGGAACAGGGGCTGGGGCCAACGTCCTGACTTTC. Translating it yields CASSEGTGAGANVLTF. This chain joins TRBV5-1 and TRBJ2-6, with 7 bases aligning to TRBD1. Germline assignment: CDR1 SGHRS and CDR2 YFSETQ. This CDR3 spans 16 amino acids. Trimming took 4 bases from V and 2 from J; bases not matched to a gene: 6.

The V and J genes are TRBV6-1 and TRBJ1-6, with D possibly TRBD1 on 5 matching bases. This CDR3 spans 14 amino acids. Trimming stripped 5 bases from V and 5 bases from J, with 10 bases between. Germline loops: CDR1 MNHNS, CDR2 SASEGT. The CDR3 DNA reads TGTGCCAGCAGTAAATCAGGGAATAATTCACCCCTCCACTTT. Translated, it gives CASSKSGNNSPLHF.